The entry below gives a single T cell receptor (beta chain) sequence along with its context. Its target is unknown. This CDR3 spans 15 amino acids. The J segment lost 7 bases and the V segment lost 4 bases, leaving 6 bases of the junction unmatched. Germline-derived CDR1 and CDR2 are SGHTA and FQGNSA. The data originate from a study of vaccination effects on CD4 cells after COVID-19. Across the study: Two recovered convalescent patients were sampled 16 days and one week pre-vaccination.

Ahead of sequencing, the ViraFEST assay grew antigen-specific CD4+ T cells using viral peptide pools. Following culture for about ten days, CD4+ T cells were isolated. This person caught SARS-CoV-2 sometime from March to December 2020, and PCR testing confirmed the infection. TCRdb's copy holds only in-frame clones and misses some; the assay was immunoSEQ multiplex PCR. The sample lists about 24,000 clones, around 69% seen once, with approximately 17% in the top ten. V gene TRBV7-2 combines with J gene TRBJ2-7; 14 bases are shared with TRBD2. The receptor was isolated from a human donor who had a prior SARS-CoV-2 infection. The starting material was CD4+ T cells from PBMCs cultured with SARS-CoV-2 spike peptides, obtained before COVID-19 vaccination. The CDR3 DNA sequence: TGTGCCAGCAGCTCGACTAGCGGGAGGGGTATAGAGCAGTACTTC. Encoded protein: CASSSTSGRGIEQYF.